The entry below describes one TCR beta chain. The data were taken from a study of CD8+CD57+ T cells in acquired aplastic anemia. The CDR3 totals 15 residues. CDR1 DFQATT and CDR2 SNEGSKA come from the germline V gene (reference sequence). V was pared by 0 bases and J by 7 bases, with 18 bases between. TCR beta VDJ and CDR3 were profiled, and genomic DNA was the template. TCRdb reprocessed the reads with MiXCR, giving one entry per CDR3 protein. The top ten hold approximately 32% of the sample, which has about 210,000 distinct CDR3 sequences, roughly 57% seen once. Sequencing was performed on sorted CD4+, CD8+, or CD8+CD57+ T cells (not recorded which) from PBMCs. The chain joins TRBV20-1 to TRBJ1-2, with D maybe TRBD1 (6 bases). The receptor was isolated from a human donor in good health. CDR3: CSARDFLQGRGGYTF. CDR3 coding DNA: TGCAGTGCTAGAGATTTCCTTCAGGGGCGGGGTGGCTACACCTTC.